This T cell receptor (beta chain) was found in a study of T-cell memory formation after mild COVID-19. 5'RACE primed at constant segments yielded TCR alpha and TCR beta cDNA libraries bearing sample barcodes and UMIs. TCRdb re-called the 5' RACE reads with MiXCR, one entry per CDR3 protein. The sample lists approximately 290,000 distinct CDR3 sequences; about 15% were seen once. Findings and caveats of the study: Cross-reactive memory appears to have joined, as suggested by some responding clones showing up in pre-infection memory.

This clonotype was counted only a few times. As yet, its antigen is unknown. The TCR comes from a man between 18 and 29 years old who had mild COVID-19 (a few samples of this study predate the infection). Cell type and time point are not known. Input material: PBMCs or a T cell subset sorted from them (not recorded which).

The CDR3 DNA follows: TGTGCCAGCAGTTACGATGGGGGACAGATCACGGCTTGGTATGGCTACACCTTC. It specifies CASSYDGGQITAWYGYTF. The chain carries TRBV6-2 or TRBV6-3 and TRBJ1-2, with 7 bases fitting TRBD1. The CDR3 runs 18 residues. Germline CDR1 MNHEY, CDR2 SVGEGT. J lost 5 bases, V lost 2 bases, and 17 bases had no gene match.